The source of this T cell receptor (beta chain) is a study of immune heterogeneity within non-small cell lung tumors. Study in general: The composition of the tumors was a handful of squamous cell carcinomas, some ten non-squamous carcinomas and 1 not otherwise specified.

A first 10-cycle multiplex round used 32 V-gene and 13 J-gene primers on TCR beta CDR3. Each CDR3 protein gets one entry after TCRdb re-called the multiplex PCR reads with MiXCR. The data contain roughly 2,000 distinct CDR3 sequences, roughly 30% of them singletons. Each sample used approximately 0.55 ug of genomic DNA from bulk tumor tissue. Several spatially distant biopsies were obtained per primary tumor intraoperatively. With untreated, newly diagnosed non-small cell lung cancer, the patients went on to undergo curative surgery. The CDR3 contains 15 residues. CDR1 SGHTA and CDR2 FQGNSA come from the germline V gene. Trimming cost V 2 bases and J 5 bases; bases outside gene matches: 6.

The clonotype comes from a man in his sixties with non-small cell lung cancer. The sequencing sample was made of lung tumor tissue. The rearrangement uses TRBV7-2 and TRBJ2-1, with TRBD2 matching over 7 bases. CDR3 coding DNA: TGTGCCAGCAGCTTACGGCCTAGCGGAAACAATGAGCAGTTCTTC. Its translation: CASSLRPSGNNEQFF.